This TCR beta chain came from a study of T-cell memory formation after mild COVID-19. In TCRdb, the 5' RACE reads were re-called with MiXCR into one record per CDR3 protein. The sample carries over 500,000 distinct CDR3 sequences, roughly 17% recorded once. Many counts were recorded for this clonotype. V was shortened by 7 bases and J by 12 bases, with 16 bases between the two germline ends. The CDR3 loop spans 11 amino acids. Sequencing was done on a sample of PBMCs or a T cell subset sorted from them (not recorded which). The receptor's source is an adult woman who had mild COVID-19 (a few samples of this study predate the infection). Cell type and time point are not known. This rearrangement joins TRBV12-3 or TRBV12-4 to TRBJ2-7, with D possibly being TRBD1 (5 bases). In nucleotides, the CDR3 is TGTGCCAGCACCATGAAGGGGCCTCGGTACTTC. It encodes CASTMKGPRYF.